This TCR beta chain was obtained from a study of blood T cell repertoires in COVID-19. TCRdb keeps only in-frame clones here, not all; method: immunoSEQ multiplex PCR. Of around 120,000 clones in the sample, around 90% are singletons; the top ten hold 3.5% to 4%. The CDR3 totals 17 residues. V shed 6 bases and J 8 bases; nucleotides not matched to a gene: 19. Looked up from germline, CDR1 is MNHEY and CDR2 is SVGEGT. The chain uses TRBV6-2 or TRBV6-3 and TRBJ2-1, with 7 bases fitting TRBD2. Sequenced sample: peripheral blood. The TCR sequence derives from an older woman with COVID-19, enrolled during active disease. DNA of the CDR3: TGTGCCAGCAGCCCCGCCCCGCGGGGAGGGTTTGTAGATGAGCAGTTCTTC. Its translation: CASSPAPRGGFVDEQFF.